This T cell receptor beta chain was obtained from a study of Ad26.COV2.S vaccination and SARS-CoV-2 variants. Germline V gene lookup returns CDR1 LNHNV and CDR2 YYDKDF (reference sequence). This CDR3 comprises 14 residues. Trimming shortened V by 0 bases and J by 5 bases, and 8 bases separated the two germline ends. Using immunoSEQ multiplex PCR, the repertoire was profiled, and TCRdb retains in-frame clones only, with some absent. Of fewer than 600,000 clones in the sample, 70% to 90% were seen once. Treatment given: about 20 received Ad26.COV2.S at low or high dose, single or two shots; about 5 received placebo; per-sample allocation not given. Samples analyzed were those drawn on day 63 after the first vaccine or placebo injection.

The specimen was peripheral blood, collected in a trial of Ad26.COV2.S vaccine versus placebo. V is TRBV15 and J is TRBJ1-3; D not certain. The source of this sequence is a person between 18 and 60 years old who received the Ad26.COV2.S COVID-19 vaccine or a placebo. The CDR3 region has the DNA TGTGCCACCAGCAGAGATAGCGTCAGAAACACCATATATTTT. It codes for CATSRDSVRNTIYF.